The rows below give T cell receptor beta chains drawn from one sample of a study of vaccination and CD4 T cells after COVID-19. The antigens of these receptors remain unknown. A single record per CDR3 protein comes from TCRdb applying MiXCR to the PCR reads. The sample comprises about 12,000 distinct CDR3 sequences, 50% to 75% of which are singletons, and approximately 10% rests with the top ten. This specimen was CD4+ T cells from blood, cultured in vitro, taken before SARS-CoV-2 vaccination. The source is a human donor who had recovered from COVID-19. The CDR3 runs from the conserved cysteine through the conserved F or W. D genes are given only for firm matches. Size is stated for part of the rows, as once, few or many counts, or as a class when the clone is expanded.

CDR3 protein: CSADGSPTQNTEAFF
CDR3 DNA: TGCAGTGCTGACGGCAGCCCAACTCAGAACACTGAAGCTTTCTTT
clone size: NA
V gene: TRBV20-1
D gene: NA
J gene: TRBJ1-1

CDR3 protein: CASSPTAPYGYTF
CDR3 DNA: TGTGCCAGCAGCCCGACAGCGCCTTATGGCTACACCTTC
clone size: NA
V gene: TRBV7-2
D gene: NA
J gene: TRBJ1-2

CDR3 protein: CASQMTGSTDTQYF
CDR3 DNA: TGTGCCAGCCAAATGACAGGGAGCACAGATACGCAGTATTTT
clone size: NA
V gene: TRBV5-4
D gene: TRBD1
J gene: TRBJ2-3

CDR3 protein: CASSLLYGAEAFF
CDR3 DNA: TGTGCCAGCAGTTTATTGTATGGGGCTGAAGCTTTCTTT
clone size: NA
V gene: TRBV12-3/TRBV12-4
D gene: NA
J gene: TRBJ1-1

CDR3 protein: CASSEQTGGTDTQYF
CDR3 DNA: TGCGCCAGCAGTGAGCAGACGGGAGGGACAGATACGCAGTATTTT
clone size: NA
V gene: TRBV10-1
D gene: TRBD2
J gene: TRBJ2-3

CDR3 protein: CASSLRTSYEQYF
CDR3 DNA: TGTGCCAGCAGCCTTAGGACTAGCTACGAGCAGTACTTC
clone size: NA
V gene: TRBV6-4
D gene: TRBD2
J gene: TRBJ2-7

CDR3 protein: CASSQQGDYQPQHF
CDR3 DNA: TGTGCCAGTAGTCAACAGGGGGACTATCAGCCCCAGCATTTT
clone size: NA
V gene: TRBV19
D gene: TRBD1
J gene: TRBJ1-5

CDR3 protein: CSVVGRSGETQYF
CDR3 DNA: TGCAGCGTTGTGGGGAGAAGCGGAGAGACCCAGTACTTC
clone size: NA
V gene: TRBV29-1
D gene: NA
J gene: TRBJ2-5

CDR3 protein: CASSFPGQGKETQYF
CDR3 DNA: TGTGCCAGCAGCTTCCCGGGACAGGGGAAAGAGACCCAGTACTTC
clone size: NA
V gene: TRBV7-2
D gene: TRBD1
J gene: TRBJ2-5

CDR3 protein: CASSPRTGSDTQYF
CDR3 DNA: TGTGCCAGCAGCCCTCGGACAGGTTCAGATACGCAGTATTTT
clone size: NA
V gene: TRBV7-9
D gene: TRBD1
J gene: TRBJ2-3

CDR3 protein: CSARGASEAFF
CDR3 DNA: TGCAGTGCTAGAGGAGCCAGCGAAGCTTTCTTT
clone size: NA
V gene: TRBV20-1
D gene: NA
J gene: TRBJ1-1

CDR3 protein: CSARDPGRGRGEAFF
CDR3 DNA: TGCAGTGCTAGAGATCCAGGCAGGGGGCGAGGTGAAGCTTTCTTT
clone size: NA
V gene: TRBV20-1
D gene: TRBD1
J gene: TRBJ1-1

CDR3 protein: CASSLRTDTEAFF
CDR3 DNA: TGTGCCAGCAGCCTTAGGACTGACACTGAAGCTTTCTTT
clone size: NA
V gene: TRBV7-3
D gene: NA
J gene: TRBJ1-1

CDR3 protein: CATQELAANTGELFF
CDR3 DNA: TGTGCCACCCAAGAACTAGCGGCTAACACCGGGGAGCTGTTTTTT
clone size: few
V gene: TRBV10-3
D gene: TRBD2
J gene: TRBJ2-2

CDR3 protein: CASRGGHSYEQYF
CDR3 DNA: TGTGCCAGCAGGGGCGGCCACTCCTACGAGCAGTACTTC
clone size: NA
V gene: TRBV12-3/TRBV12-4
D gene: NA
J gene: TRBJ2-7

CDR3 protein: CASSISEGLNTEAFF
CDR3 DNA: TGTGCCAGTAGTATCTCCGAAGGCCTGAACACTGAAGCTTTCTTT
clone size: NA
V gene: TRBV19
D gene: NA
J gene: TRBJ1-1

CDR3 protein: CASSLINEKLFF
CDR3 DNA: TGTGCCAGCAGCCTAATTAATGAAAAACTGTTTTTT
clone size: few
V gene: TRBV11-2
D gene: NA
J gene: TRBJ1-4

CDR3 protein: CASSTPGLADQAQYF
CDR3 DNA: TGTGCCAGCAGTACTCCTGGACTAGCGGACCAGGCGCAGTACTTC
clone size: NA
V gene: TRBV6-2/TRBV6-3
D gene: TRBD2
J gene: TRBJ2-7

CDR3 protein: CASSISVTQPQHF
CDR3 DNA: TGTGCCAGCAGTATCTCGGTTACTCAGCCCCAGCATTTT
clone size: few
V gene: TRBV28
D gene: NA
J gene: TRBJ1-5

CDR3 protein: CASSSSRPAAKAFF
CDR3 DNA: TGTGCCAGCAGCTCTTCTCGACCGGCCGCCAAAGCTTTCTTT
clone size: NA
V gene: TRBV7-3
D gene: NA
J gene: TRBJ1-1

CDR3 protein: CASTDGPSGYTF
CDR3 DNA: TGTGCCAGCACTGACGGACCATCTGGCTACACCTTC
clone size: NA
V gene: TRBV7-2
D gene: NA
J gene: TRBJ1-2

CDR3 protein: CASSPRVAGTSYNEQFF
CDR3 DNA: TGTGCCAGCAGTCCGCGAGTAGCGGGAACTTCCTACAATGAGCAGTTCTTC
clone size: NA
V gene: TRBV12-3/TRBV12-4
D gene: TRBD2
J gene: TRBJ2-1

CDR3 protein: CASKSGRSGNTIYF
CDR3 DNA: TGTGCCAGCAAGTCAGGACGCTCTGGAAACACCATATATTTT
clone size: NA
V gene: TRBV2
D gene: NA
J gene: TRBJ1-3

CDR3 protein: CASSSLDRGGMETQYF
CDR3 DNA: TGTGCCAGCAGCTCGTTAGACAGGGGAGGTATGGAGACCCAGTACTTC
clone size: NA
V gene: TRBV5-6
D gene: TRBD1
J gene: TRBJ2-5

CDR3 protein: CASSRTSQGAYGYTF
CDR3 DNA: TGTGCCAGTAGCCGAACGAGCCAGGGGGCCTATGGCTACACCTTC
clone size: few
V gene: TRBV19
D gene: TRBD1
J gene: TRBJ1-2

CDR3 protein: CASRLDITGEQYF
CDR3 DNA: TGTGCCAGCAGACTAGACATCACTGGCGAGCAGTACTTC
clone size: NA
V gene: TRBV11-1
D gene: NA
J gene: TRBJ2-7

CDR3 protein: CASSLSHRIGTEAFF
CDR3 DNA: TGTGCCAGCAGTTTAAGTCACCGAATAGGTACTGAAGCTTTCTTT
clone size: NA
V gene: TRBV28
D gene: NA
J gene: TRBJ1-1

CDR3 protein: CASSPTRQGDGYTF
CDR3 DNA: TGTGCCAGCAGCCCTACCCGACAGGGCGACGGCTACACCTTC
clone size: few
V gene: TRBV7-2
D gene: TRBD1
J gene: TRBJ1-2

CDR3 protein: CASGLGRGYTF
CDR3 DNA: TGTGCTAGTGGTTTGGGTCGTGGCTACACCTTC
clone size: NA
V gene: TRBV12-5
D gene: NA
J gene: TRBJ1-2

CDR3 protein: CASSIGQSTHNEQFF
CDR3 DNA: TGTGCCAGTAGTATTGGTCAGAGTACCCACAATGAGCAGTTCTTC
clone size: NA
V gene: TRBV19
D gene: NA
J gene: TRBJ2-1

CDR3 protein: CASSLGLAGAAGELFF
CDR3 DNA: TGTGCCAGCAGCCTGGGACTAGCGGGAGCGGCCGGGGAGCTGTTTTTT
clone size: NA
V gene: TRBV7-3
D gene: TRBD2
J gene: TRBJ2-2

CDR3 protein: CASSPPGLALTGELFF
CDR3 DNA: TGTGCCAGCAGCCCCCCGGGACTAGCTCTCACCGGGGAGCTGTTTTTT
clone size: once
V gene: TRBV7-8
D gene: TRBD2
J gene: TRBJ2-2

CDR3 protein: CASSVDRVNTGELFF
CDR3 DNA: TGTGCCAGCAGTGTGGACAGGGTCAACACCGGGGAGCTGTTTTTT
clone size: NA
V gene: TRBV27
D gene: TRBD1
J gene: TRBJ2-2

CDR3 protein: CASSLGQEGAGELFF
CDR3 DNA: TGTGCCAGCAGCCTGGGACAGGAAGGAGCCGGGGAGCTGTTTTTT
clone size: NA
V gene: TRBV7-3
D gene: TRBD1
J gene: TRBJ2-2

CDR3 protein: CSGGTGAYEQYF
CDR3 DNA: TGCAGTGGTGGGACAGGGGCCTACGAGCAGTACTTC
clone size: NA
V gene: TRBV20-1
D gene: TRBD1
J gene: TRBJ2-7

CDR3 protein: CASSSPHRGQDMNTEAFF
CDR3 DNA: TGTGCCAGCAGTTCACCCCACAGGGGGCAGGACATGAACACTGAAGCTTTCTTT
clone size: once
V gene: TRBV6-2/TRBV6-3
D gene: TRBD1
J gene: TRBJ1-1

CDR3 protein: CASSLGAGGTGELFF
CDR3 DNA: TGTGCCAGCAGTCTGGGGGCGGGGGGCACCGGGGAGCTGTTTTTT
clone size: few
V gene: TRBV27
D gene: TRBD2
J gene: TRBJ2-2

CDR3 protein: CASSNPGLSYEQYF
CDR3 DNA: TGTGCCAGTAGTAACCCGGGACTATCCTACGAGCAGTACTTC
clone size: NA
V gene: TRBV19
D gene: TRBD2
J gene: TRBJ2-7

CDR3 protein: CASSLGFVDTEAFF
CDR3 DNA: TGTGCCAGCAGCCTGGGTTTTGTGGACACTGAAGCTTTCTTT
clone size: NA
V gene: TRBV7-9
D gene: NA
J gene: TRBJ1-1

CDR3 protein: CATRMGGGETQYF
CDR3 DNA: TGTGCCACCAGGATGGGGGGTGGAGAGACCCAGTACTTC
clone size: few
V gene: TRBV27
D gene: NA
J gene: TRBJ2-5

CDR3 protein: CASSFGHQEQYF
CDR3 DNA: TGTGCCAGCAGTTTTGGACACCAAGAGCAGTACTTC
clone size: NA
V gene: TRBV28
D gene: NA
J gene: TRBJ2-7

CDR3 protein: CASSRVWTEAFF
CDR3 DNA: TGTGCCAGTAGTAGGGTCTGGACTGAAGCTTTCTTT
clone size: NA
V gene: TRBV19
D gene: NA
J gene: TRBJ1-1

CDR3 protein: CASSLAGTGVRGEQFF
CDR3 DNA: TGTGCCAGCAGTTTAGCTGGGACAGGGGTAAGGGGTGAGCAGTTCTTC
clone size: once
V gene: TRBV7-2
D gene: TRBD1
J gene: TRBJ2-1

CDR3 protein: CASSKREGGLNTEAFF
CDR3 DNA: TGTGCCAGCAGCAAACGGGAGGGGGGTCTGAACACTGAAGCTTTCTTT
clone size: NA
V gene: TRBV21-1
D gene: NA
J gene: TRBJ1-1

CDR3 protein: CSARDLGGAFDGYTF
CDR3 DNA: TGCAGTGCTAGAGATCTGGGGGGCGCGTTCGATGGCTACACCTTC
clone size: few
V gene: TRBV20-1
D gene: NA
J gene: TRBJ1-2

CDR3 protein: CASSYAGTASGGFF
CDR3 DNA: TGTGCCAGCAGTTACGCTGGAACAGCTTCTGGGGGGTTCTTC
clone size: NA
V gene: TRBV6-5
D gene: NA
J gene: TRBJ2-1

CDR3 protein: CASSPRATGSGGYTF
CDR3 DNA: TGTGCCAGCAGCCCCAGGGCGACAGGATCTGGGGGCTACACCTTC
clone size: NA
V gene: TRBV14
D gene: NA
J gene: TRBJ1-2

CDR3 protein: CASRGRAGEAFF
CDR3 DNA: TGTGCCAGCAGGGGGAGGGCGGGTGAAGCTTTCTTT
clone size: few
V gene: TRBV2
D gene: NA
J gene: TRBJ1-1

CDR3 protein: CASSRGGEPLHF
CDR3 DNA: TGTGCCAGCAGTCGGGGTGGAGAACCCCTCCACTTT
clone size: NA
V gene: TRBV12-3/TRBV12-4
D gene: NA
J gene: TRBJ1-6

CDR3 protein: CASSSGGMSGNQPQHF
CDR3 DNA: TGTGCCAGTAGTTCAGGGGGCATGAGTGGCAATCAGCCCCAGCATTTT
clone size: few
V gene: TRBV19
D gene: TRBD1
J gene: TRBJ1-5

CDR3 protein: CASSLRPWTGGADNSPLHF
CDR3 DNA: TGTGCCAGCAGCTTACGTCCCTGGACAGGGGGCGCAGATAATTCACCCCTCCACTTT
clone size: few
V gene: TRBV7-2
D gene: TRBD1
J gene: TRBJ1-6

CDR3 protein: CASSIGPVTTDTQYF
CDR3 DNA: TGTGCCAGTAGTATCGGGCCGGTTACCACAGATACGCAGTATTTT
clone size: NA
V gene: TRBV19
D gene: NA
J gene: TRBJ2-3

CDR3 protein: CASSAGTGGAETQYF
CDR3 DNA: TGTGCCAGCAGTGCCGGGACAGGGGGTGCAGAGACCCAGTACTTC
clone size: NA
V gene: TRBV2
D gene: TRBD1
J gene: TRBJ2-5

CDR3 protein: CASSLEWTATDTQYF
CDR3 DNA: TGTGCCAGCAGCTTAGAATGGACAGCCACAGATACGCAGTATTTT
clone size: NA
V gene: TRBV11-3
D gene: NA
J gene: TRBJ2-3

CDR3 protein: CASSLQSGQTDTQYF
CDR3 DNA: TGTGCCAGCAGCTTACAGTCCGGGCAGACAGATACGCAGTATTTT
clone size: NA
V gene: TRBV7-2
D gene: NA
J gene: TRBJ2-3

CDR3 protein: CASSYQETQYF
CDR3 DNA: TGTGCCAGCTCATACCAAGAGACCCAGTACTTC
clone size: few
V gene: TRBV18
D gene: NA
J gene: TRBJ2-5

CDR3 protein: CASSLAGALAYNEQFF
CDR3 DNA: TGTGCCAGCAGCTTAGCGGGGGCACTAGCCTACAATGAGCAGTTCTTC
clone size: NA
V gene: TRBV7-2
D gene: NA
J gene: TRBJ2-1